These 17 T cell receptor beta chains were sequenced from one sample in a study of shared clonotypes between healthy human individuals. Method: immunoSEQ multiplex PCR; TCRdb's copy keeps in-frame clones and lacks some. This table holds around 2.5 million clones, 90% to 95% found once. The sample consisted of naive CD4+ T cells from PBMCs. Regarding subset: CD45RA+ positively selected. The receptors here all came from a man aged 18 to 30 in good health. Some clones in this sample may be carry-over from other donors' samples.

Concerning this clone: Other DNA sequences in this specimen translate into the identical CDR3. The gene calls are TRBV18 and TRBJ2-7, with a possible D match to TRBD1 (5 bases). This CDR3 comprises 14 residues. Germline values: CDR1 KGHSH, CDR2 LQKENI. Trimming left V 2 bases short and J 2 bases short, with 10 bases between. In DNA form, the CDR3 reads TGTGCCAGCTCACCATTGGGGCAACCCTACGAGCAGTACTTC. Translating gives CASSPLGQPYEQYF.

The chain recombines TRBV7-9 with TRBJ2-7; the D is unclear. Germline V gene data show CDR1 as SEHNR and CDR2 as FQNEAQ (reference sequence). The CDR3 loop spans 13 amino acids. V was cut by 0 bases and J by 6 bases, with 9 bases left in between. DNA for the CDR3: TGTGCCAGCAGCTTAGCGACTCCTGTCGAGCAGTACTTC. This codes for CASSLATPVEQYF.

This chain uses TRBV18 with TRBJ1-4; 7 bases line up with TRBD1. The V gene end was trimmed by 2 bases and the J gene end by 2 bases; junction bases not matched to a gene: 5. The CDR3 covers 16 residues. The germline V gene encodes CDR1 KGHSH and CDR2 LQKENI. The CDR3 DNA follows: TGTGCCAGCTCACCATCCAACAGGGGTACTAATGAAAAACTGTTTTTT. This encodes CASSPSNRGTNEKLFF.

This clone showed up just a few times. V usage is TRBV25-1 and J usage is TRBJ1-1; unclear D gene. The V end was cut by 5 bases, the J end by 0 bases, with 10 bases between. CDR1 is MGHDK, CDR2 SYGVNS, per germline. This CDR3 is built from 14 residues. The CDR3 DNA is TGTGCCAGCAGTTCCACGGGAATGAACACTGAAGCTTTCTTT. Translation gives CASSSTGMNTEAFF.

This rearrangement joins TRBV10-3 to TRBJ1-1; 9 bases map to TRBD1. Per germline, CDR1 ENHRY and CDR2 SYGVKD. This CDR3 is 14 amino acids long. V shed 6 bases and J 4 bases; nucleotides not matched to a gene: 6. The CDR3 bases are TGTGCCATCAGGCTACAGGGGGCTGCCACTGAAGCTTTCTTT. It specifies CAIRLQGAATEAFF.

The chain recombines TRBV5-1 with TRBJ1-1, with D perhaps TRBD1 (5 bases). This CDR3 contains 14 residues. CDR1 is SGHRS, CDR2 YFSETQ, per germline. The ends were cut back, 4 bases at V and 1 base at J, with 11 bases in the middle. The chain's CDR3 is CASSQDTRNTEAFF. Here the CDR3 DNA reads TGCGCCAGCAGCCAGGACACTAGGAACACTGAAGCTTTCTTT.

This chain links TRBV7-9 with TRBJ2-3; D not resolved. CDR3 length equals 14 residues. Per the germline V gene, CDR1 is SEHNR and CDR2 is FQNEAQ (reference sequence). V shed 3 bases and J shed 2 bases, with 9 bases lying between them. In nucleotides, the CDR3 is TGTGCCAGCAGCTTCGATCGTCTCACAGATACGCAGTATTTT. Its protein is CASSFDRLTDTQYF.

The chain combines TRBV6-4 with TRBJ2-2, with 8 nucleotides matching TRBD1. This CDR3 has 13 amino acids. CDR1 is MRHNA and CDR2 is SNTAGT in the germline V gene. DNA of the CDR3: TGTGAAGGACAGGGCTTCAGAACCGGGGAGCTGTTTTTT. Translated, it gives CEGQGFRTGELFF.

The chain employs TRBV7-2 and TRBJ2-1, with 12 bases that match TRBD2. The germline CDR1 and CDR2 sequences are SGHTA and FQGNSA. The CDR3 is 15 residues long. The V gene end was trimmed by 4 bases and the J gene end by 2 bases; junction bases not matched to a gene: 0. Written as DNA, the CDR3 is TGTGCCAGCAGCTGGACTAGCGGGACCTACAATGAGCAGTTCTTC. This codes for CASSWTSGTYNEQFF.

The chain links TRBV27 to TRBJ2-7, with a weak D call TRBD2 (6 bases). There are 14 residues in the CDR3. CDR1 is MNHEY and CDR2 is SMNVEV in the germline V gene (reference sequence). The V gene lost 6 bases and the J gene lost 1 base, with 13 bases spanning the gap. CDR3 DNA sequence: TGTGCCAGCAGGGGGAGGTCACCATCCTACGAGCAGTACTTC. Residues: CASRGRSPSYEQYF.

This chain uses TRBV19 with TRBJ1-2; 8 nucleotides align to TRBD1. Germline loops: CDR1 LNHDA, CDR2 SQIVND (reference sequence). The J segment lost 4 bases and the V segment lost 10 bases, leaving 5 bases of the junction unmatched. This CDR3 spans 12 amino acids. Here the CDR3 DNA reads TGTGCCACCCGGACAGGGAGCTATGGCTACACCTTC. This gives the protein CATRTGSYGYTF.

V usage is TRBV6-5 and J usage is TRBJ1-6, with TRBD1 matching 8 bases. The CDR3 sequence is 15 residues long. With 1 base clipped from V and 9 bases from J, the junction kept 5 bases outside the gene matches. Germline CDR1 and CDR2: MNHEY and SVGAGI. The CDR3 region is CASSYLAGGSSPLHF. The DNA for the CDR3 is TGTGCCAGCAGTTACTTAGCAGGGGGCAGTTCACCCCTCCACTTT.

V gene TRBV19 combines with J gene TRBJ2-2; 8 positions agree with TRBD2. CDR1 and CDR2 (germline): LNHDA, SQIVND (reference sequence). V lost 7 bases and J lost 2; bases outside the gene matches: 9. The CDR3 has 16 amino acids. The CDR3 nucleotides read TGTGCCAGTACAAACCGTAGCGGGGCAAACACCGGGGAGCTGTTTTTT. This translates into CASTNRSGANTGELFF.

The chain carries TRBV28 and TRBJ1-2; the D gene is possibly TRBD1 (6 bases). Per the germline V gene, CDR1 is MDHEN and CDR2 is SYDVKM. Between the trimmed V and J ends, which lost 5 bases and 5 bases, there was a span of 24 bases. The CDR3 sequence is 17 residues long. The DNA for the CDR3 is TGTGCCAGCAGTCCCACCGGGACATCTGCGGCCTCGTATGGCTACACCTTC. This sequence encodes CASSPTGTSAASYGYTF.

This chain connects TRBV11-3 to TRBJ2-7; TRBD1 agrees at 9 bases. Unmatched junction bases numbered 9, after V lost 5 bases and J lost 13 bases. Germline CDR1 is SGHNT and CDR2 is YENEEA. CDR3 size: 12 residues. CDR3 sequence: CASSLGTGIPYF. CDR3 nucleotides: TGTGCCAGCAGCCTGGGGACAGGGATCCCATACTTC.

As regards this clone: The sample contains more than one DNA sequence encoding this CDR3. The chain carries TRBV5-1 and TRBJ2-7, with 9 bases that match TRBD2. The V and J ends lost 0 bases and 4 bases, in that order; junction bases with no gene match: 5. From germline, CDR1 is SGHRS and CDR2 YFSETQ. CDR3 length: 15 residues. The CDR3 DNA follows: TGCGCCAGCAGCTTGGGAGGTAGCGGGAGTTACGAGCAGTACTTC. Its protein is CASSLGGSGSYEQYF.

V usage is TRBV2 and J usage is TRBJ1-3; 7 bases match TRBD1. CDR3 length: 16 residues. J gave up 0 bases and V 8 bases, and 10 bases lay outside the gene matches. Germline CDR1 reads SNHLY; CDR2 reads FYNNEI. CDR3 protein: CASSQGQLISGNTIYF. The DNA of the CDR3 is TGTGCCAGCTCCCAGGGACAGCTTATCTCTGGAAACACCATATATTTT.